This T cell receptor (beta chain) stems from a study of cytomegalovirus exposure and HLA in healthy donors listed by TCRdb under 2017. Describing the broader study: An earlier analysis of approximately 550 of the donors reported roughly 300 Gb of sequence data and approximately 110 million unique TCR beta sequences from about 179 million T cells. HLA typing covered class I and class II loci at four-digit resolution. Of the roughly 400 genotyped donors, roughly 80% fell in the genetic ancestry cluster associated with self-reported Caucasian donors. An early release that covered several hundred HLA-typed donors contained around 330 gigabases of sequencing data and around 80 million unique TCR sequences. In a later analysis, previously published TCR beta repertoires from 600 to 850 donors were re-analyzed and high-resolution HLA genotyping was added so that TCR occurrence patterns could be studied. Every repertoire in the discovery cohort had been generated on one and the same sequencing platform. A separate validation cohort of some 130 different subjects was used in addition to the roughly 700-subject first cohort. Typing coverage varied by locus: roughly 620-640 donors for A, B, C, DRB1 and DQB1; roughly 520 for DQA1; some 610 for DPA1; 450 to 480 for DPB1. Roughly 5 DR-DQ haplotypes were handled as single units for association and clustering, since linkage in the cohort was strong. Rather than using new phenotypic data, the later analysis identified candidate immune exposures from TCR beta sequences and from how often those sequences occurred across donors. The study profiled the T cell repertoires of under 850 subjects by immunosequencing and related them to cytomegalovirus serostatus. The study aimed to test whether signatures of past pathogen exposure could be identified by cataloging public T cell receptors. To decide whether each TCR beta V gene segment behaved as functional or pseudogenic, an earlier analysis of some 580 of the donors relied on high-throughput TCR beta sequencing. Among about 360 genotyped donors of the cohort, an average of roughly 240,000 unique TCR beta nucleotide sequences were sequenced per donor, roughly 18% of them non-productive. In a later genetic analysis, genome-wide SNP genotypes for about 65% of the roughly 700 donors were used, and that subset was treated as a discovery cohort. The study combined high-throughput TCR immunosequencing, statistical association of individual TCRs with disease status, and machine learning to predict cytomegalovirus infection status. Donor age, sex, ethnicity and CMV serostatus were compiled alongside the repertoire data. Summary of the overall study and its limitations: Broadly in line with IMGT annotations, most TCR beta V segments showed up in productive rearrangements about 87% or about 30% of the time in an earlier analysis of some 590 of the donors. While some public TCRs were present in many individuals, most TCR sequences turned up only very rarely across donors. When HLA alleles, especially DR and DQ, strongly co-occurred, TCR associations were difficult to assign to individual alleles. Compared with the roughly 710-donor mean, donors in an Asian-associated ancestry cluster had fewer N-insertions in productive TCRs, according to a later genetic analysis. Because counts were too low, some 16 rarely observed V segments, including chromosome 9 orphons, were excluded from the earlier analysis of 587 of the donors. The 87-base-pair reads could not distinguish some IMGT-functional V segments, including TRBV6-2 and TRBV6-3, so those segments were excluded. This cohort had only TCR beta chains sequenced, and the lack of alpha or paired-chain data limited which features could be detected. Presence/absence analyses assumed roughly uniform sequencing depth across donors, an assumption that may not hold. Three of the identified cytomegalovirus-associated TCR beta chains were confirmed in vitro to be specific for cytomegalovirus antigens. Linkage disequilibrium might explain the correlated functional status among segregating V segments, but an unknown experimental factor could not be excluded. The classifier was reported to diagnose cytomegalovirus status with high specificity and sensitivity in both the original and validation cohorts. Because HLA typing was unavailable for some donors at each locus, only the typed subset was used in association tests. V-gene and J-gene trimming of TCR beta chains was associated with a missense DCLRE1C variant in a later genetic analysis, and the association was replicated in an independent cohort. Most CMV-associated TCR beta chains appeared to be HLA-restricted in a later analysis, and the HLA associations seemed to be driven largely by CMV exposure. According to the authors, the approach could potentially be generalized to other disease states and immunological phenotypes. A cluster of highly shared sequence variants was judged likely to be a technical artifact of the sequencing pipeline. A later analysis associated about 16,000 TCR beta sequences with specific HLA alleles at a false discovery rate of 0.05. In a later analysis, HLA-associated TCR beta chains were found to be more clonally expanded and to have lower generation probabilities than equally common non-associated chains. CMV serostatus was the only immune exposure information available for the cohort. In a later analysis, the rate of TCR association differed among HLA loci, with DRB1 alleles having the most associated TCRs and HLA-C alleles having the fewest. Several of the top co-occurrence clusters appeared to be linked to parvovirus B19, influenza, CMV and Epstein-Barr virus, according to a later analysis. The study gave a list of 150 to 200 TCR beta chains associated with cytomegalovirus. A further reported finding was that TCR beta sequences accurately predicted the HLA-A and HLA-B alleles for most subjects in the first cohort.

The cohort was made up of 500 to 800 healthy bone marrow donors. Cohort members were all nominally healthy when sampled, although unrecorded immune exposures were likely present. The donor tested CMV seronegative, placing the donor among the 350 to 400 seronegative members of the cohort. A peripheral blood sample was collected from each donor, and TCR beta sequencing was performed on peripheral blood mononuclear cells. Genomic DNA was extracted from the blood cell samples with the Qiagen DNeasy Blood Extraction Kit. Library preparation was by the immunoSEQ multiplex PCR assay. For the multiplex PCR, a mixture combining 60 forward primers for TCR Vbeta segments and 13 reverse primers for TCR Jbeta segments was used. The CDR3 region of rearranged TCR beta genes was amplified from genomic DNA with a multiplex PCR assay. On the Illumina HiSeq System, the amplified TCR beta libraries were sequenced as 87-base-pair reads. In the paper's pipeline: A later analysis tallied roughly 80 million unique TCR beta chains across the approximately 670 repertoires, and approximately 11 million of those chains were shared by two or more donors. Raw reads were error-corrected and collapsed into unique sequences by a nearest-neighbor algorithm in which closely related sequences were merged to remove PCR and sequencing errors. Alignment of CDR3 sequences to IMGT reference sequences was used to assign V, D and J gene segments. Each retained sequence needed at least a six-nucleotide match to both a V gene segment and a J gene segment. A rearrangement was called productive if the CDR3 had no stop codons and remained in frame with V and J, and every other rearrangement was called non-productive. CDR3 was defined by IMGT convention, running from the second conserved V-encoded cysteine to the conserved J-encoded phenylalanine. The earlier analysis of about 560 of the donors excluded any sequence lacking an unambiguous match to a single V gene segment. In an earlier analysis of around 600 of the donors, V segments were called functional above 56.7% productive rearrangements and were called segregating when the between-donor standard deviation exceeded 5%. A statistical classification framework was built to diagnose cytomegalovirus status from the catalog of TCR beta chain sequences. A later analysis assigned V and J genes by comparing TCR nucleotide sequences with IMGT/GENE-DB human TR gene sequences. In a later analysis, CDR3 sequences and most-parsimonious VDJ recombination scenarios were assigned using the TCRdist pipeline. A later analysis defined each TCR beta chain by its CDR3 amino acid sequence plus V-gene family, and excluded reads lacking a unique V-gene family. As a way to deal with suspected cross-contamination and a sequencing artifact, a later analysis dropped 592 nucleotide sequences that were highly shared and had low generation probability. In a later analysis, a clonal expansion index for each public chain was calculated from normalized within-repertoire ranks of inferred template counts. Generation probabilities in a later analysis came from a VDJ recombination model fitted to out-of-frame rearrangements, and those results were checked against IGoR. In a later analysis, hypergeometric tests were used to score TCR-TCR, TCR-HLA and TCR-CMV co-occurrence, with a repertoire-size bias correction applied to TCR pairs. A later analysis estimated false discovery rates by permuting HLA or CMV assignments 20 times. In a later analysis, co-occurring TCRs were grouped using DBSCAN, with TCRdist sequence similarity added in when clustering inside HLA-allele-positive subsets. Repertoires with fewer than 30,000 or more than 120,000 public chains, plus five repertoires with anomalous nucleotide sharing, were excluded from co-occurrence clustering. The clones in this table, taken by TCRdb from immuneACCESS, are in-frame only. Not every clone is retained; where verified, under half of the shortfall comes from an unresolved V gene, and the cause of the rest is unknown. The V and J calls and clone size come from that table; D and trimming were worked out from the DNA. Recorded for this sample are some 120,000 clones; about 79% of them occurred a single time. Approximately 2% of the sample is held by the ten biggest clonotypes.

On this clone: No antigen is known for it. Per-base quality was not reported, and no clone a single base away is much larger than it.

The germline V gene (reference sequence) sets CDR1 to SEHNR and CDR2 to FQNEAQ. Between the V and J ends, shortened by 2 bases and 2 bases respectively, the junction contains 7 bases. From cysteine to phenylalanine, the CDR3 is 13 amino acids long. Only CDR3 DNA remains: 39 bases, in frame from the first base. This TCR was recovered from a man younger than 30 in good health and CMV-seronegative. Sequencing was carried out using PBMCs. Recombination connected TRBV7-9 to TRBJ2-7; a tentative D match to TRBD1 spans 5 bases. The DNA sequence is given as TGTGCCAGCAGCTTAAGGGGAACCTACGAGCAGTACTTC. Its translation is CASSLRGTYEQYF.